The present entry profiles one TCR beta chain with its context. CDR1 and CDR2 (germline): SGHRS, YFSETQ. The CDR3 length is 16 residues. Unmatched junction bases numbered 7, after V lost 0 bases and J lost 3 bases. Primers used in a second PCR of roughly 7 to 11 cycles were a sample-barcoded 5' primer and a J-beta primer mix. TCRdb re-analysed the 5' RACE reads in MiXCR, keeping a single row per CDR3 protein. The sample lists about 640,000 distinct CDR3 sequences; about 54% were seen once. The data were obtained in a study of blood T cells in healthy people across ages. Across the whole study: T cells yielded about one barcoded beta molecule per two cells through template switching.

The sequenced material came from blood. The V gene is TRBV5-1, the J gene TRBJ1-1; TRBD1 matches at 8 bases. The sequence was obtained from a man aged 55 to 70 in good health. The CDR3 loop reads CASSLGTGFTYTEAFF. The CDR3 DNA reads TGCGCCAGCAGCTTGGGGACAGGGTTTACGTACACTGAAGCTTTCTTT.